Below, 3 T cell receptor beta chains from the same sample are listed, as sequenced in a study of identical twins. One entry per CDR3 protein, called by TCRdb with MiXCR from the 5' RACE reads. This table holds about 890,000 distinct CDR3 sequences, 9% to 15% found once. The data were also submitted as part of a second study, on yellow fever vaccine responses in identical twins.

Sequenced: PBMCs. All receptors derive from a woman aged 18-30 years in good health.

In this sample, this clonotype turned up many times. The CDR3 coding sequence is TGCAGTGCTACCGACGGAAGCAATCAGCCCCAGCATTTT. Translated, it gives CSATDGSNQPQHF. V is TRBV20-1 and J is TRBJ1-5; D is ambiguous. Per germline, CDR1 DFQATT and CDR2 SNEGSKA (reference sequence). Trimming cost V 4 bases and J 1 base, with 8 bases left between them. CDR3 size: 13 residues.

The chain links TRBV10-3 to TRBJ2-1; 7 bases align to TRBD2. Germline loops: CDR1 ENHRY, CDR2 SYGVKD. V shed 0 bases and J 1 base; nucleotides not matched to a gene: 6. There are 17 residues in the CDR3. The DNA of the CDR3 is TGTGCCATCAGTGAGTCGGGGGGGACTTTATCCTACAATGAGCAGTTCTTC. Residues: CAISESGGTLSYNEQFF.

This clonotype was observed a handful of times. This chain links TRBV2 with TRBJ1-5; no firm D call. Germline-derived CDR1 and CDR2 are SNHLY and FYNNEI. V lost 3 bases and J 9 bases, leaving 21 bases between the germline ends. This CDR3 region has 16 residues. CDR3 bases: TGTGCCAGCAGTGATTTCCAGCGGGATATTTTGATGCCCCAGCATTTT. Residues: CASSDFQRDILMPQHF.